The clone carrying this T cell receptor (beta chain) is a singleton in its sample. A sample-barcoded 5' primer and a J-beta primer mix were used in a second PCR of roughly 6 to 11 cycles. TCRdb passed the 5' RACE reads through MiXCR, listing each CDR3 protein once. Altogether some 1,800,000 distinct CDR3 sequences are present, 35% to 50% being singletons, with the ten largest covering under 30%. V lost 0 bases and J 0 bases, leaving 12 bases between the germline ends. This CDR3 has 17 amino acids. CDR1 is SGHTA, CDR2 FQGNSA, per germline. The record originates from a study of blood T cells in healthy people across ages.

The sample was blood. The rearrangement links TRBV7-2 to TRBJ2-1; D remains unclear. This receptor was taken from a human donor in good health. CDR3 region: CASSLAEYMSSYNEQFF. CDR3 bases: TGTGCCAGCAGCTTAGCGGAGTATATGAGCTCCTACAATGAGCAGTTCTTC.